Sequencing of this T cell receptor beta chain was carried out in a study of blood T cell repertoires in COVID-19. Overall study: Both acute and convalescent COVID-19 samples were obtained from the United States, Italy and Spain.

Trimming removed 5 bases from V and 2 bases from J, with 21 bases in between. The length of the CDR3 is 17 residues. The germline gives CDR1 SGHTA, CDR2 FQGNSA. In the authors' workflow: Nucleated cell counts were estimated from reference gene primer amplification. Repertoires were generated with immunoSEQ multiplex PCR, while TCRdb's copy carries only in-frame clones and drops some. V and J calls and clone size come straight from that table; D and trimming were deduced from the DNA. Here the sample spans 140,000 or so clones, about 89% being singletons. Input material: peripheral blood. The TCR was taken from a man between 50 and 59 years old who had recovered from COVID-19. J is TRBJ1-2 and V is TRBV7-2, with TRBD1 as a possible D gene (5 bases). CDR3 DNA: TGTGCCAGCAGCCGGGGGGTATCAGCAACCGTAAACTATGGCTACACCTTC. As protein: CASSRGVSATVNYGYTF.